This TCR beta chain was profiled in a study of cytotoxic CD8 clonotypes in ibrutinib-treated CLL. Method: immunoSEQ multiplex PCR; TCRdb's copy keeps in-frame clones and lacks some. Counted here are fewer than 100,000 clones, more than 70% occurring once; the ten biggest clones make up about 5.6%. Per germline, CDR1 SGHTS and CDR2 YDEGEE. J gave up 9 bases and V 6 bases, and 8 bases lay outside the gene matches. The CDR3 has 12 amino acids. This clone was counted between two and nine times. This TCR derives from a human donor with chronic lymphocytic leukemia. The V and J genes are TRBV5-8 and TRBJ1-2; 7 bases align to TRBD1. The input for sequencing was PBMCs, taken before ibrutinib treatment. The CDR3 sequence is CASTFGRGSYTF. Written as DNA, the CDR3 is TGTGCCAGCACCTTTGGCAGGGGGAGCTACACCTTC. The full variable domain, completed using reference TRBV5-8 and TRBJ1-2, is EAGVTQSPTHLIKTRGQQATLRCSPISGHTSVYWYQQALGLGLQFLLWYDEGEERNRGNFPPRFSGRQFPNYSSELNVNALELEDSALYLCASTFGRGSYTFGSGTRLTVV.